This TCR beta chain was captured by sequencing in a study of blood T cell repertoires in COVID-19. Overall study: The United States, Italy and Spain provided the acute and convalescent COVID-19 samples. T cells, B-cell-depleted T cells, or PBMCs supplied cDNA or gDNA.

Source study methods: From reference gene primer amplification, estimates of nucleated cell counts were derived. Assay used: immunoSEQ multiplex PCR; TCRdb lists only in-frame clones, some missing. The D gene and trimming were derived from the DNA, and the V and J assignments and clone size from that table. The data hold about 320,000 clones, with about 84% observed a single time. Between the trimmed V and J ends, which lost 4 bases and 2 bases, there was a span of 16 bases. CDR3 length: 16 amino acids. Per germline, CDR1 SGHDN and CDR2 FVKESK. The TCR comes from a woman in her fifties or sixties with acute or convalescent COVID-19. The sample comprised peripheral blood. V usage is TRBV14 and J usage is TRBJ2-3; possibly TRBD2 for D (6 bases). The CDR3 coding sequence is TGTGCCAGCAGCCCCCTCGGGGGACTCGTCACAGATACGCAGTATTTT. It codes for CASSPLGGLVTDTQYF.